The source of this T cell receptor (beta chain) is a study of monozygotic twins with inflammatory bowel disease. This CDR3 has 15 residues. TCRdb reprocessed the 5' RACE reads and reports one entry per CDR3 protein, with no DNA. This listing includes 330,000 or so distinct CDR3 sequences. J is TRBJ2-1 and V is TRBV12-3 or TRBV12-4; TCRdb's D call, TRBD2, is unchecked because there is no DNA. Sequencing used blood. This TCR was sampled from a human donor with ulcerative colitis or Crohn's disease, or a healthy co-twin of an affected twin (not recorded which). CDR3 amino acids: CASSTSGSGFNEQFF.